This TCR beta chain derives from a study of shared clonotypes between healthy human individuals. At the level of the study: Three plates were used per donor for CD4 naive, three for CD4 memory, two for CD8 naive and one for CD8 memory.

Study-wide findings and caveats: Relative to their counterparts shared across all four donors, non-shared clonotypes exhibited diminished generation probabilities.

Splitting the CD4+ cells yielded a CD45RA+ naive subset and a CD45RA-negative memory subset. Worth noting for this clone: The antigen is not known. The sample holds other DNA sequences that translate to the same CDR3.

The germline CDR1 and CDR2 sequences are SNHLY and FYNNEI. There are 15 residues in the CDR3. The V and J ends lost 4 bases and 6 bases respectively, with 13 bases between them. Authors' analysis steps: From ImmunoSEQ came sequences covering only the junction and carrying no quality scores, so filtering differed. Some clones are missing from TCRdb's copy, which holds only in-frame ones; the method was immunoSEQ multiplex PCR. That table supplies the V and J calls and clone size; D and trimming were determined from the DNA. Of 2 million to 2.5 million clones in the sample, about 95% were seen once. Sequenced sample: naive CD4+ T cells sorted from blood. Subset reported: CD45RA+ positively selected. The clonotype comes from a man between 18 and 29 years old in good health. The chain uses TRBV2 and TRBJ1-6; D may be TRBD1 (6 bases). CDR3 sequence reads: CASSAQGLSNSPLHF. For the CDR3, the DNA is TGTGCCAGCAGTGCGCAGGGGTTATCTAATTCACCCCTCCACTTT.